The 30 T cell receptor beta chains listed next were all sequenced from one sample in a study of shared clonotypes between healthy human individuals. The repertoire was sequenced with immunoSEQ multiplex PCR; TCRdb's copy has only in-frame clones and lacks some. The profile shows under 2,000,000 clones, less than 95% of them singletons. Naive CD8 cells lacked CD45RO, underwent positive selection for CCR7 and left out terminally differentiated effector memory CD45RA+ cells. Sequenced sample: naive CD8+ T cells sorted from blood. These receptors all stem from a man aged 18-30 years in good health.

The rearrangement uses TRBV4-1 and TRBJ2-7; 9 nucleotides align to TRBD2. The J segment lost 3 bases and the V segment lost 0 bases, leaving 6 bases of the junction unmatched. This CDR3 is 16 amino acids long. Germline CDR1 MGHRA, CDR2 YSYEKL. CDR3 nucleotides: TGCGCCAGCAGCCAAGAGGAAGCGGGGGGTATCTACGAGCAGTACTTC. Its protein is CASSQEEAGGIYEQYF.

The chain recombines TRBV2 with TRBJ2-7; D unresolved. Germline CDR1 reads SNHLY; CDR2 reads FYNNEI. The length of the CDR3 is 14 residues. V was clipped by 5 bases and J by 7 bases, with 18 bases between them. Here the CDR3 DNA reads TGTGCCAGCAGTCAAGACCCCTTGCGGTGGGAGCAGTACTTC. Its protein is CASSQDPLRWEQYF.

This rearrangement joins TRBV15 to TRBJ1-1, with D unresolved. CDR1 and CDR2 from the germline V gene are LNHNV and YYDKDF (reference sequence). The CDR3 is made up of 15 amino acids. Trimming took off 0 bases at V and 5 bases at J, with 13 bases between the two ends. CDR3 DNA: TGTGCCACCAGCAGAGATTCCTCTTATGGGACTGAAGCTTTCTTT. Amino acid sequence: CATSRDSSYGTEAFF.

This chain uses TRBV5-4 with TRBJ2-2; TRBD1 matches 8 bases. The V and J ends lost 5 bases and 5 bases, in that order; junction bases with no gene match: 11. The CDR3 length is 16 residues. Germline V lookup: CDR1 SGHNT, CDR2 YYREEE (reference sequence). CDR3 sequence reads: CASSSDGQGGTGELFF. The DNA for the CDR3 is TGTGCCAGCAGTTCAGACGGACAGGGAGGTACCGGGGAGCTGTTTTTT.

Here the CDR3 DNA reads TGTGCCAGTACCCTCGTAGGGGGGTTTGACACTGAAGCTTTCTTT. Its protein product is CASTLVGGFDTEAFF. The chain carries TRBV19 and TRBJ1-1; perhaps TRBD1 as D (6 bases). Germline V gives CDR1 LNHDA, CDR2 SQIVND (reference sequence). CDR3 size: 15 residues. V gave up 7 bases and J gave up 3 bases, with 18 bases separating them.

The chain couples TRBV11-2 to TRBJ1-1; 8 bases align to TRBD1. Germline CDR1 reads SGHAT; CDR2 reads FQNNGV. J gave up 4 bases and V 5 bases, and 6 bases lay outside the gene matches. The CDR3 has 14 amino acids. CDR3: CASSQRTGLTEAFF. The CDR3, as DNA: TGTGCCAGCAGCCAGAGGACAGGGCTCACTGAAGCTTTCTTT.

This chain links TRBV28 with TRBJ2-3, with D possibly being TRBD1 (6 bases). From germline, CDR1 is MDHEN and CDR2 SYDVKM. The V end lost 3 bases, the J end lost 4 bases, and 11 bases lay between the germline ends. This CDR3 contains 14 residues. The CDR3 reads CASSFGRGADTQYF. The CDR3 nucleotides read TGTGCCAGCAGTTTTGGCAGGGGCGCAGATACGCAGTATTTT.

The rearrangement joins TRBV2 to TRBJ2-1, with TRBD2 matching over 7 bases. V gave up 4 bases and J gave up 2 bases; unmatched junction bases: 11. The CDR3 spans 17 residues. Germline assignment: CDR1 SNHLY and CDR2 FYNNEI. The CDR3 DNA reads TGTGCCAGCAGTGTTCTAGCGGAGACCCCCCCCTACAATGAGCAGTTCTTC. Translation: CASSVLAETPPYNEQFF.

This sequence joins TRBV4-3 and TRBJ2-7; no reliable D call. V lost 0 bases, J lost 3 bases, and 9 bases lay in between. The germline CDR1 and CDR2 sequences are LGHNA and YSLEER. This CDR3 is 14 amino acids long. The chain's CDR3 is CASSQESRVYEQYF. CDR3 nucleotide sequence: TGCGCCAGCAGCCAAGAAAGCCGGGTCTACGAGCAGTACTTC.

The chain joins TRBV25-1 to TRBJ1-4, with D uncertain. Germline loops: CDR1 MGHDK, CDR2 SYGVNS. CDR3 length: 15 amino acids. Trimming shortened V by 0 bases and J by 7 bases, and 12 bases separated the two germline ends. The CDR3 DNA reads TGTGCCAGCAGTGAATATGGCAGCTGGGGTGAAAAACTGTTTTTT. Its translation: CASSEYGSWGEKLFF.

The sample holds a few counts of this clone. The sample carries other DNA sequences with the same CDR3. The rearrangement joins TRBV9 to TRBJ2-3; D gene uncertain. The CDR3 has 13 residues. Germline V gives CDR1 SGDLS, CDR2 YYNGEE. V was shortened by 2 bases and J by 1 base, with 5 bases between the two germline ends. Written as DNA, the CDR3 is TGTGCCAGCAGCGTTGAGGGCACAGATACGCAGTATTTT. It specifies CASSVEGTDTQYF. The whole variable domain, remainder taken from reference TRBV9 and TRBJ2-3, is DSGVTQTPKHLITATGQRVTLRCSPRSGDLSVYWYQQSLDQGLQFLIQYYNGEERAKGNILERFSAQQFPDLHSELNLSSLELGDSALYFCASSVEGTDTQYFGPGTRLTVL.

The J gene is TRBJ2-3, the V gene TRBV5-1; TRBD2 matches 13 bases. The CDR3 is 16 residues long. J gave up 4 bases and V 5 bases, and 7 bases lay outside the gene matches. Looked up from germline, CDR1 is SGHRS and CDR2 is YFSETQ. This CDR3 is CASRVWTSGSADTQYF. The CDR3, as DNA: TGCGCCAGCAGAGTCTGGACTAGCGGGAGTGCAGATACGCAGTATTTT.

The chain has TRBV7-6 and TRBJ2-3; 10 positions match TRBD2. This CDR3 comprises 17 residues. Looked up from germline, CDR1 is SGHVS and CDR2 is FNYEAQ. Unmatched junction bases numbered 10, after V lost 5 bases and J lost 2 bases. The CDR3 here is CASSPSLAGAATDTQYF. CDR3 sequence (DNA): TGTGCCAGCAGCCCATCGCTAGCGGGGGCCGCCACAGATACGCAGTATTTT.

The chain carries TRBV2 and TRBJ1-3; no clear D gene. This CDR3 comprises 17 residues. Trimming removed 1 base from V and 4 bases from J, with 17 bases in between. Looked up from germline, CDR1 is SNHLY and CDR2 is FYNNEI. The CDR3 region is CASSEVSPSWSGNTIYF. CDR3 bases: TGTGCCAGCAGTGAAGTCTCGCCATCCTGGTCCGGAAACACCATATATTTT. Based on the CDR3 plus reference TRBV2 and TRBJ1-3, the full variable domain is EPEVTQTPSHQVTQMGQEVILRCVPISNHLYFYWYRQILGQKVEFLVSFYNNEISEKSEIFDDQFSVERPDGSNFTLKIRSTKLEDSAMYFCASSEVSPSWSGNTIYFGEGSWLTVV.

J is TRBJ2-1 and V is TRBV11-1, with D perhaps TRBD2 (6 bases). The germline gives CDR1 SGHAT, CDR2 FQDESV (reference sequence). This CDR3 is built from 14 residues. V was cut by 2 bases and J by 9 bases, with 14 bases left in between. The DNA for the CDR3 is TGTGCCAGCAGCTTAATGGAGGGAAACATTGAGCAGTTCTTC. It codes for CASSLMEGNIEQFF.

The V call is TRBV9, the J call TRBJ2-2; D could derive from TRBD1 or TRBD2 (5 bases each). Trimming removed 7 bases from V and 3 bases from J, with 10 bases in between. The CDR3 has 13 residues. Germline CDR1 is SGDLS and CDR2 is YYNGEE. The CDR3 DNA reads TGTGCCAGCGAGGGACCATACACCGGGGAGCTGTTTTTT. Translating gives CASEGPYTGELFF.

J is TRBJ1-2 and V is TRBV7-9, with TRBD1 identical over 10 bases. This CDR3 comprises 15 residues. J lost 3 bases, V lost 4 bases, and 5 bases had no gene match. Germline V CDR1 and CDR2: SEHNR, FQNEAQ (reference sequence). CDR3 in DNA: TGTGCCAGCAGCTCACGGGACAGGGGAGACTATGGCTACACCTTC. Its translation: CASSSRDRGDYGYTF.

The chain couples TRBV15 to TRBJ1-2, with D hard to call. This CDR3 has 16 amino acids. Looked up from germline, CDR1 is LNHNV and CDR2 is YYDKDF (reference sequence). V was clipped by 0 bases and J by 4 bases, with 15 bases between them. This chain's CDR3 is CATSRDRAGSVYGYTF. The CDR3 DNA is TGTGCCACCAGCAGAGATAGGGCAGGATCGGTCTATGGCTACACCTTC. The variable domain in full, completed from reference TRBV15 and TRBJ1-2, reads DAMVIQNPRYQVTQFGKPVTLSCSQTLNHNVMYWYQQKSSQAPKLLFHYYDKDFNNEADTPDNFQSRRPNTSFCFLDIRSPGLGDTAMYLCATSRDRAGSVYGYTFGSGTRLTVV.

Note on this clone: The identical CDR3 is also encoded by other nucleotide sequences in the sample. The chain joins TRBV28 to TRBJ2-7; D is ambiguous. The CDR3 contains 11 residues. Deletions cut 6 bases from V and 2 bases from J, with 5 bases between. Looked up from germline, CDR1 is MDHEN and CDR2 is SYDVKM. The CDR3 sequence is CASRDTYEQYF. Here the CDR3 DNA reads TGTGCCAGCAGAGACACCTACGAGCAGTACTTC.

This chain connects TRBV13 to TRBJ2-5; D gene unclear. Per the germline V gene, CDR1 is PRHDT and CDR2 is FYEKMQ (reference sequence). With 4 bases removed from V and 6 bases from J, the gap between germline ends came to 15 bases. The CDR3 contains 14 residues. CDR3 loop: CASSSTGPEKTQYF. The CDR3 DNA is TGTGCCAGCAGCTCGACCGGCCCCGAAAAGACCCAGTACTTC.

The rearrangement joins TRBV19 to TRBJ1-2; D unresolved. Deletions cut 4 bases from V and 1 base from J, with 13 bases between. Germline CDR1 and CDR2: LNHDA and SQIVND (reference sequence). The CDR3 sequence is 15 residues long. The chain's CDR3 is CASSTHETLNYGYTF. In nucleotides, the CDR3 is TGTGCCAGTAGTACTCACGAGACCCTTAACTATGGCTACACCTTC.

The V call is TRBV7-3, the J call TRBJ2-2, with 7 bases identical to TRBD1. The ends lost 5 bases at V and 3 bases at J; junction bases unmatched: 15. Germline V CDR1 and CDR2: SGHTA, FQGTGA. This CDR3 spans 18 amino acids. The CDR3 nucleotides read TGTGCCAGCAGCCCAGGCATAACAGGGGATTCTGACACCGGGGAGCTGTTTTTT. It is translated as CASSPGITGDSDTGELFF. Together with reference TRBV7-3 and TRBJ2-2, the CDR3 gives the full variable domain: GAGVSQTPSNKVTEKGKYVELRCDPISGHTALYWYRQSLGQGPEFLIYFQGTGAADDSGLPNDRFFAVRPEGSVSTLKIQRTERGDSAVYLCASSPGITGDSDTGELFFGEGSRLTVL.

The chain is built from TRBV19 and TRBJ1-1, with D maybe TRBD1 (5 bases). Germline loops: CDR1 LNHDA, CDR2 SQIVND (reference sequence). V dropped 7 bases and J dropped 0 bases, with 12 bases sitting between them. The CDR3 contains 14 residues. The CDR3 region has the DNA TGTGCCAGTAATCTCGACAGTTTGAACACTGAAGCTTTCTTT. Its translation is CASNLDSLNTEAFF.

The table lists this clone with a count of one. The chain links TRBV5-4 to TRBJ2-3, with D perhaps given as TRBD1 or TRBD2 (5 bases each). Deletions cut 2 bases from V and 2 bases from J, with 12 bases between. Germline-derived CDR1 and CDR2 are SGHNT and YYREEE (reference sequence). This CDR3 is built from 15 residues. The CDR3 loop reads CASSFRGTNTDTQYF. In DNA, the CDR3 is TGTGCCAGCAGCTTTCGGGGCACAAACACAGATACGCAGTATTTT.

The chain links TRBV7-2 to TRBJ2-1; TRBD1 matches at 7 bases. Germline V gives CDR1 SGHTA, CDR2 FQGNSA. The CDR3 is 17 residues long. V lost 6 bases to trimming and J lost 0 bases; unmatched junction nucleotides: 11. The CDR3 here is CASSDDSGTASYNEQFF. The CDR3 nucleotides read TGTGCCAGCAGTGACGATTCCGGGACAGCCTCCTACAATGAGCAGTTCTTC.

This chain links TRBV6-6 with TRBJ2-7; TRBD2 matches 9 bases. J lost 5 bases, V lost 2 bases, and 1 base had no gene match. The CDR3 covers 13 residues. CDR1 is MNHNY, CDR2 SVGAGI, per germline (reference sequence). CDR3 nucleotide sequence: TGTGCCAGCAGTTACGGCGGGGGGGACGAGCAGTACTTC. Translating it yields CASSYGGGDEQYF.

The chain combines TRBV19 with TRBJ2-7; 12 bases are shared with TRBD2. The germline gives CDR1 LNHDA, CDR2 SQIVND (reference sequence). The CDR3 is made up of 17 amino acids. With V trimmed by 5 bases and J by 2 bases, 10 bases remained unmatched. CDR3 sequence reads: CASSPYLGLAGPYEQYF. The DNA for the CDR3 is TGTGCCAGTAGTCCCTATCTAGGACTAGCGGGGCCCTACGAGCAGTACTTC.

CDR3 coding DNA: TGTGCCAGCAGTGAATGGGGTAGCGGGGGTGGGTCCTACGAGCAGTACTTC. Protein sequence: CASSEWGSGGGSYEQYF. This chain joins TRBV2 and TRBJ2-7, with 9 bases identical to TRBD2. This CDR3 contains 17 residues. Germline V gene lookup returns CDR1 SNHLY and CDR2 FYNNEI. V gave up 2 bases and J gave up 1 base; unmatched junction bases: 9.

This clone has just one count. In nucleotides, the CDR3 is TGCGCCAGCAGTGACCTCACTAGCGGGAGGCGAGGCGCCGGGGAGCTGTTTTTT. This encodes CASSDLTSGRRGAGELFF. The rearrangement links TRBV10-1 to TRBJ2-2, with 12 bases aligning to TRBD2. V shed 3 bases, J shed 6 bases, and the junction held 11 bases outside the gene matches. CDR3 length equals 18 residues. Germline values: CDR1 WNHNN, CDR2 SYGVQD (reference sequence).

The chain recombines TRBV7-9 with TRBJ2-3; 9 nucleotides align to TRBD1. The V gene end was trimmed by 4 bases and the J gene end by 1 base; junction bases not matched to a gene: 6. CDR3 length: 16 residues. From germline, CDR1 is SEHNR and CDR2 FQNEAQ (reference sequence). The CDR3 region has the DNA TGTGCCAGCAGCTCCACAGGGGGCGTCGGCACAGATACGCAGTATTTT. It specifies CASSSTGGVGTDTQYF.